The TCR beta chain under discussion was sequenced for a study of cytomegalovirus exposure and HLA in healthy donors. In the study overall: Within an early data release were 80 million to 90 million unique TCRs drawn from HLA-typed donors.

Germline CDR1 reads SGDLS; CDR2 reads YYNGEE. The junction had 5 bases not matched to a gene; V was cut back by 0 bases and J by 3 bases. CDR3 length: 16 amino acids. PCR primers comprised 60 Vbeta and 13 Jbeta primers. Some clones are missing from TCRdb's copy, which holds only in-frame ones; the method was immunoSEQ multiplex PCR. The sample holds about 150,000 clones, around 79% seen once. To note about this clone: Its target is not known.

Study-level points and caveats: CMV serostatus was the sole immune exposure information available. Near-uniform donor sequencing depth was presumed by presence/absence analyses.

The TCR was taken from a man younger than 40 in good health and CMV-seropositive. The chain links TRBV9 to TRBJ2-7; 11 bases fit TRBD2. The sequencing input was PBMCs. Here the CDR3 reads CASSVGGTSGYYEQYF. Written as DNA, the CDR3 is TGTGCCAGCAGCGTAGGTGGGACTAGCGGATACTACGAGCAGTACTTC.